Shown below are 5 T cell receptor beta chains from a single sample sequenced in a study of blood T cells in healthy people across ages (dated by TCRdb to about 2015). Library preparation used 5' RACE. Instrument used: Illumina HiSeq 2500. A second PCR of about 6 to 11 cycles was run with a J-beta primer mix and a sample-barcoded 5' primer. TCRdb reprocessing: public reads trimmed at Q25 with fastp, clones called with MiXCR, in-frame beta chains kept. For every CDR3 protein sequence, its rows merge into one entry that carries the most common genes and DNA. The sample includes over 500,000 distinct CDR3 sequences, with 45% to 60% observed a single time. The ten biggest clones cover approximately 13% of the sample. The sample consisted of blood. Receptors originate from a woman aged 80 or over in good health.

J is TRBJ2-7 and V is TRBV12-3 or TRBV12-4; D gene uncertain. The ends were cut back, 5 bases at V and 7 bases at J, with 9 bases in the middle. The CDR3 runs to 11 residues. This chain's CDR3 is CASSRGPEQYF. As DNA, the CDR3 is TGTGCCAGCAGTCGAGGTCCAGAGCAGTACTTC.

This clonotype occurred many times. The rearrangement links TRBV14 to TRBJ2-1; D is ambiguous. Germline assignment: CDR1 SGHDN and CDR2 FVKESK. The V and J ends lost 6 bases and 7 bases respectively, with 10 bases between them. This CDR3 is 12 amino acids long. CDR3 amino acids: CASSWVWNEQFF. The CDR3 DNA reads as TGTGCCAGCAGTTGGGTATGGAATGAGCAGTTCTTC.

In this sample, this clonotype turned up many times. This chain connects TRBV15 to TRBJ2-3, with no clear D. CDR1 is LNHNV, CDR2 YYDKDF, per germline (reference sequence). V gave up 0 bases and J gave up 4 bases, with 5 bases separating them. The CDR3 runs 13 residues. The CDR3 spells CATSRDWADTQYF. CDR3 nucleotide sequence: TGTGCCACCAGCAGAGATTGGGCAGATACGCAGTATTTT.

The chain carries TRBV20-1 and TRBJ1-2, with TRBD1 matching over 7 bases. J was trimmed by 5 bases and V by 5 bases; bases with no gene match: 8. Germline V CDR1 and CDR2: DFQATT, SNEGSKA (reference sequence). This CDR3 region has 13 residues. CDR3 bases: TGCAGTGCTGGCACAGGGGTTTTGTATGGCTACACCTTC. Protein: CSAGTGVLYGYTF.

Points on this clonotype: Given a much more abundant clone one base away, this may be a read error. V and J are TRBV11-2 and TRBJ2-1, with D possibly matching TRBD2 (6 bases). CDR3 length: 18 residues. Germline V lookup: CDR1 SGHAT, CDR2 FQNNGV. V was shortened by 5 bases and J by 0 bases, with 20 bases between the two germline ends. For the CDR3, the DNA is TGTGCCAGCAGCCCCCGGGGGTCTCGTGTCTACTCCTACAATGAGCAGTTCTTC. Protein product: CASSPRGSRVYSYNEQFF.